This TCR beta chain was found in a study of CD8 T cells in Susac syndrome. Reverse transcription of 0.5 to 1 ug RNA was performed with random hexamers. In TCRdb, the immunoSEQ multiplex PCR reads were re-called with MiXCR into one record per CDR3 protein. This sample carries about 250,000 distinct CDR3 sequences, 80% to 95% of them seen once, and the ten largest clones take 0.065% to 0.075%. The source is a human donor with multiple sclerosis. Sequencing used CD4+ T cells from PBMCs.

The CDR3 bases are TGTGCCAGCAGAGGGTACCAAGAGACCCAGTACTTC. Its translation is CASRGYQETQYF. This chain uses TRBV27 with TRBJ2-5; D gene unclear. The ends were cut back, 6 bases at V and 0 bases at J, with 5 bases in the middle. The CDR3 totals 12 residues. Germline CDR1 is MNHEY and CDR2 is SMNVEV (reference sequence).